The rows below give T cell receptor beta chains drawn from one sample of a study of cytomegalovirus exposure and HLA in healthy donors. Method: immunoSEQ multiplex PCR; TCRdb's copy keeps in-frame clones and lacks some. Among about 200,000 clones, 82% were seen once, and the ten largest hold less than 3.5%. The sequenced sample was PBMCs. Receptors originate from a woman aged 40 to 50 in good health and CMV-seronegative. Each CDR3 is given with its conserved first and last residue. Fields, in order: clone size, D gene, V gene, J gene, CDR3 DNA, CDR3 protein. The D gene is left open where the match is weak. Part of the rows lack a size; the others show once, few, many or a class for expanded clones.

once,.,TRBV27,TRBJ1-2,TGTGCCAGCAGTCTAACCGGGAGGTATTATGGCTACACCTTC,CASSLTGRYYGYTF
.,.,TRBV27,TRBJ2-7,TGTGCCAGCAGTTTTCAAGCGGACTACGAGCAGTACTTC,CASSFQADYEQYF
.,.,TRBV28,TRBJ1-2,TGTGCCAGCAGTTTACCGGGGGGTTATGGCTACACCTTC,CASSLPGGYGYTF
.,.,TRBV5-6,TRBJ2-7,TGTGCCAGCAGCTCCTGGGGCGGGAACGATTACGAGCAGTACTTC,CASSSWGGNDYEQYF
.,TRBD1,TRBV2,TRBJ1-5,TGTGCCAGCAGTCCCGGACAGGGGGGTAGCAATCAGCCCCAGCATTTT,CASSPGQGGSNQPQHF
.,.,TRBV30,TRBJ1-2,TGTGCCTGGAAACTATCGACCCGACGTAAAGCTAACTATGGCTACACCTTC,CAWKLSTRRKANYGYTF
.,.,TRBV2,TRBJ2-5,TGTGCCAGCAGCACGGTAGAGACCCAGTACTTC,CASSTVETQYF
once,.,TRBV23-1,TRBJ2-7,TGCGCCAGCAGTCAATCCGAGGGTACTAGGACTAAATACGAGCAGTACTTC,CASSQSEGTRTKYEQYF
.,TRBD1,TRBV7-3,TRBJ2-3,TGTGCCAGCAGCTCTGCGACAGGGGATGTCGATACGCAGTATTTT,CASSSATGDVDTQYF
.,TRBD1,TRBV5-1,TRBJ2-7,TGCGCCAGCAGCTTCCGACAGGGGTACGAGCAGTACTTC,CASSFRQGYEQYF
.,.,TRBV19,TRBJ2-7,TGTGCCAGTAGCACCACCCACAGGGTCGAGCAGTACTTC,CASSTTHRVEQYF
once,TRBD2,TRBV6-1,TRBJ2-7,TGTGCCACCAAGACTAGCGGGGCTAACTACGAGCAGTACTTC,CATKTSGANYEQYF
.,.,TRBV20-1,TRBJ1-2,TGCAGTGCTAGTAGAGATTATGGCTACACCTTC,CSASRDYGYTF
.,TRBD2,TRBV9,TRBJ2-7,TGTGCCAGCAGCCGCGGGGGGGGCGGCGAGCAGTACTTC,CASSRGGGGEQYF
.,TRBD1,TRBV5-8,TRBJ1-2,TGTGCCAGCAGCACAAAGCCTCAGGGGGCGGTTGGCTACACCTTC,CASSTKPQGAVGYTF
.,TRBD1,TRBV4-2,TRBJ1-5,TGTGCCAGCAGCCAAGCCCGCAGGGGGAGAGGCCAGCCCCAGCATTTT,CASSQARRGRGQPQHF
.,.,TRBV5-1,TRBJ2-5,TGCGCCAGCAGCCTAACAGGGCTGCGAGAGACCCAGTACTTC,CASSLTGLRETQYF
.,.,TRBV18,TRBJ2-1,TGTGCCAGCTCACCACTGGTGGGACACTACAATGAGCAGTTCTTC,CASSPLVGHYNEQFF
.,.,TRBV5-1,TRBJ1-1,TGCGCCAGCAGCTTGGCCATACAGGTAGTAGCTTTCTTT,CASSLAIQVVAFF
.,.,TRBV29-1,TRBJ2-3,TGCAGCGTGGGACAACTATTAACAGATACGCAGTATTTT,CSVGQLLTDTQYF
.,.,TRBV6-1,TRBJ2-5,TGTGCCAGCAGTGGCCAGGGCAGGGAGACCCAGTACTTC,CASSGQGRETQYF
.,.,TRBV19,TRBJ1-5,TGTGCCAGTACTCTGGGGGGGAATCAGCCCCAGCATTTT,CASTLGGNQPQHF
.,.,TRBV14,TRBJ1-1,TGTGCCAGCAGCCAAGTTCCACCGGGACACAACACTGAAGCTTTCTTT,CASSQVPPGHNTEAFF
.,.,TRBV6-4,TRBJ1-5,TGTGCCAGCAGTGTCGACAGGAATCAGCCCCAGCATTTT,CASSVDRNQPQHF
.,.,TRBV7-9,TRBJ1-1,TGTGCCAGCAGCTTCTTTGTGCGACAACGGAACACTGAAGCTTTCTTT,CASSFFVRQRNTEAFF
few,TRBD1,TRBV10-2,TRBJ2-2,TGCGCCAGCACCCCCGAGACAGGGTTTGTCACCGGGGAGCTGTTTTTT,CASTPETGFVTGELFF
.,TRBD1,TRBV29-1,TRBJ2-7,TGCAGCGCATCTAAACGCGGGACAGGGGGCCACGAGCAGTACTTC,CSASKRGTGGHEQYF
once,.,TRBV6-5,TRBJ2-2,TGTGCCAGCAGTTACTGGGGCAGGAACACCGGGGAGCTGTTTTTT,CASSYWGRNTGELFF
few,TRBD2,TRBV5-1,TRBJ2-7,TGCGCCAGCAGCCCTTGGACTAGCGGGAGTTACGAGCAGTACTTC,CASSPWTSGSYEQYF
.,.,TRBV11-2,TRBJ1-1,TGTGCCAGCAGCTTAGTCACTCGAGCTGAAGCTTTCTTT,CASSLVTRAEAFF